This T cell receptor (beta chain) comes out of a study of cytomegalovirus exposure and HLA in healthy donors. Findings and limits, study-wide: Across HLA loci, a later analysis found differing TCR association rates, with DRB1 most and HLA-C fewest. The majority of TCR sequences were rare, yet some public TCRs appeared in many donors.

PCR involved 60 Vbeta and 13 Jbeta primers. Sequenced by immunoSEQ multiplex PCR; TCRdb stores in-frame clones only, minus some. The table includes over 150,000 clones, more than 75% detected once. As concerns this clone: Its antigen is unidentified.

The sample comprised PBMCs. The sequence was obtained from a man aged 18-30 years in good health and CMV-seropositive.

The CDR3 nucleotides read TGTGCCAGTTCTCGGGGAACGAGCGGCTACACCTTC. Translation gives CASSRGTSGYTF. This chain links TRBV19 with TRBJ1-2; D is undetermined. With 8 bases removed from V and 8 bases from J, the gap between germline ends came to 15 bases. This CDR3 spans 12 amino acids. The germline V gene encodes CDR1 LNHDA and CDR2 SQIVND (reference sequence).